The clone carrying this TCR beta chain was seen many times. Its antigen is not identified. The data stem from a study of breast tumors, draining lymph nodes, adjacent tissues. General study points: Tumor and nontumor repertoires were significantly more similar in luminal-like than in basal-like breast cancer. Tumor T cell lymph node origin was a supported hypothesis, not proven. Findings are consistent with lymph node origin and intratumoral expansion of most tumor T cells. Compared with lymph nodes, tumors were less diverse; compared with nontumor tissue, more.

TCRdb called the multiplex PCR reads again in MiXCR, with one record for every CDR3 protein. The sample carries 180,000 or so distinct CDR3 sequences, roughly 31% recorded once. From germline, CDR1 is SGHTA and CDR2 FQGTGA. The CDR3 covers 15 residues. V dropped 4 bases and J dropped 5 bases, with 17 bases sitting between them. Axillary draining lymph nodes of breast cancer patients supplied the node samples. This TCR was sampled from a female donor with breast cancer. Some clones in this sample may be carry-over from other donors' samples. Sequencing input: axillary lymph node tissue. This sequence joins TRBV7-3 and TRBJ2-5; a weak D match, TRBD1 (8 bases). CDR3 residues: CASSWHGQGGETQYF. The CDR3 nucleotides read TGTGCCAGCAGCTGGCACGGACAGGGAGGGGAGACCCAGTACTTC. Variable domain in full (rest from reference TRBV7-3 and TRBJ2-5): GAGVSQTPSNKVTEKGKYVELRCDPISGHTALYWYRQSLGQGPEFLIYFQGTGAADDSGLPNDRFFAVRPEGSVSTLKIQRTERGDSAVYLCASSWHGQGGETQYFGPGTRLLVL.